This TCR beta chain appears in the sequencing data of a study of regulatory T cells in long-lasting Graves disease. Notes on the study in general: Persistent patients shared more public clonotypes (approximately 2,900) than new patients (more than 900).

Worth noting for this clonotype: Its target is not known. A far more abundant clone sits one base away, making this likely a read error.

As to time point: newly diagnosed GD, antithyroid drugs for less than 3 months. Preparation of the TCR library used RNA extracted from PBMCs. Each of the patients was recruited from an endocrinology department situated in Xi'an, China. Combining iRepertoire HTBI primers with Arm-PCR of CDR3 regions, the authors built TCR beta libraries. As originally analysed: Detected in the samples were over 60 TRBV and over twelve TRBJ segments. One entry per CDR3 protein, called by TCRdb with MiXCR from the multiplex PCR reads. It is TCRdb's table, rather than the study itself, that gives the V and J calls and clone size. The sample lists 300,000 to 400,000 distinct CDR3 sequences, 18% occurring once. This CDR3 contains 13 residues. Trimming stripped 8 bases from V and 9 bases from J, with 17 bases between. CDR1 and CDR2 (germline): SNHLY, FYNNEI.

The sequence derives from a female donor with Graves disease. Sequences were derived from peripheral blood mononuclear cells (PBMCs), sampled at new diagnosis, from a patient treated with antithyroid drugs. The chain combines TRBV2 with TRBJ2-1; D not resolved. DNA of the CDR3: TGTGCCAGCTCACTACTCCCCCAGAGTGAGCAGTTCTTC. Translated, it gives CASSLLPQSEQFF.